The 19 T cell receptor beta chains listed next were all sequenced from one sample in a study of blood T cells in healthy people across ages. Primers used in a second PCR of about 6 to 11 cycles were a sample-barcoded 5' primer and a J-beta primer mix. TCRdb re-called the 5' RACE reads with MiXCR, one entry per CDR3 protein. The repertoire holds some 1,000,000 distinct CDR3 sequences, with approximately 25% as singletons. These data were also reused for a study on T cells of mothers and their children.

Input material: blood. The receptor source for this set is a girl aged 2 to 9 in good health.

The chain employs TRBV5-5 and TRBJ2-3; D gene ambiguous. The CDR3 consists of 13 residues. Between the trimmed V and J ends, which lost 0 bases and 7 bases, there was a span of 9 bases. The germline V gene encodes CDR1 SGHKS and CDR2 YYEKEE (reference sequence). The CDR3 is CASSLVLVNTQYF. The CDR3 nucleotides are TGTGCCAGCAGCTTGGTCCTAGTCAATACGCAGTATTTT.

This chain uses TRBV28 with TRBJ2-6, with D possibly being TRBD2 (5 bases). Germline loops: CDR1 MDHEN, CDR2 SYDVKM. CDR3 length: 19 amino acids. The ends were cut back, 3 bases at V and 0 bases at J, with 18 bases in the middle. The CDR3 coding sequence is TGTGCCAGCAGTTTCCCCCTCGGGAAGCTCCCCTCTGGGGCCAACGTCCTGACTTTC. The encoded protein is CASSFPLGKLPSGANVLTF. Supplemented by reference TRBV28 and TRBJ2-6, the full variable domain reads DVKVTQSSRYLVKRTGEKVFLECVQDMDHENMFWYRQDPGLGLRLIYFSYDVKMKEKGDIPEGYSVSREKKERFSLILESASTNQTSMYLCASSFPLGKLPSGANVLTFGAGSRLTVL.

The chain recombines TRBV28 with TRBJ1-2, with TRBD1 matching over 7 bases. V trimming: 10 bases; J trimming: 8 bases; junction bases outside the gene matches: 16. In germline, CDR1 is MDHEN, CDR2 SYDVKM. The CDR3 totals 14 residues. The CDR3: CATGYPPGQYGYTF. CDR3 nucleotide sequence: TGTGCCACCGGGTACCCACCGGGACAGTACGGCTACACCTTC.

V gene TRBV5-1 combines with J gene TRBJ2-5; 14 bases agree with TRBD2. CDR3 length: 16 amino acids. The J segment lost 6 bases and the V segment lost 4 bases, leaving 8 bases of the junction unmatched. CDR1 and CDR2 from the germline V gene are SGHRS and YFSETQ. The CDR3 spells CASSQVGLAGVKTQYF. The CDR3 DNA follows: TGCGCCAGCAGCCAGGTGGGACTAGCGGGAGTAAAGACCCAGTACTTC.

This clonotype showed up just a few times. One end of the junction varies from germline; a read error may be responsible. The chain has TRBV5-1 and TRBJ1-1; no firm D call. CDR3 length: 14 amino acids. Germline assignment: CDR1 SGHRS and CDR2 YFSETQ. The CDR3 DNA sequence: TGCGCTAGCAGCTTATCACTTTCGAACACTGAAGCTTTCTTT. It codes for CASSLSLSNTEAFF.

V and J are TRBV12-3 or TRBV12-4 and TRBJ2-3, with D unclear. The length of the CDR3 is 14 residues. V was pared by 2 bases and J by 5 bases, with 11 bases between. In DNA, the CDR3 is TGTGCCAGCAGTTTAAGAGATACAGAAGATACGCAGTATTTT. Its translation is CASSLRDTEDTQYF.

This clonotype was observed a few times. This chain joins TRBV20-1 and TRBJ2-5, with 10 bases matching TRBD2. The germline V gene has CDR1 DFQATT and CDR2 SNEGSKA (reference sequence). This CDR3 has 16 residues. Trimming at V came to 0 bases and at J to 2 bases, leaving 6 bases not matched to a gene. Here the CDR3 reads CSARDGVAGGQETQYF. CDR3 coding DNA: TGCAGTGCTAGAGATGGGGTAGCGGGGGGACAAGAGACCCAGTACTTC.

On this clonotype: The junction departs from the called germline gene at one end, perhaps through a read error. The chain recombines TRBV5-1 with TRBJ2-5, with a tentative D call TRBD2 (5 bases). CDR1 SGHRS and CDR2 YFSETQ come from the germline V gene. CDR3 length equals 15 residues. The CDR3 is CAGSLSSRAEETRYF. CDR3 nucleotide sequence: TGCGCCGGCAGCTTGTCCTCGAGGGCGGAGGAGACCCGGTACTTC.

The chain combines TRBV20-1 with TRBJ1-2; D is ambiguous. CDR3 length: 16 amino acids. Germline values: CDR1 DFQATT, CDR2 SNEGSKA (reference sequence). With 3 bases removed from V and 0 bases from J, the gap between germline ends came to 17 bases. In DNA form, the CDR3 reads TGCAGTGCTAGTCGAATCAACAGAGTTTCTAACTATGGCTACACCTTC. Its protein is CSASRINRVSNYGYTF.

The gene calls are TRBV24-1 and TRBJ2-1, with D possibly matching TRBD1 (6 bases). The better agreement between TRBJ2-7 and the DNA end casts doubt on the J call. This CDR3 comprises 14 residues. Germline CDR1 reads KGHDR; CDR2 reads SFDVKD. As DNA, the CDR3 is TGTGCCACCAGTGAGGGGCAGGGGAAGAACGAGCAGTACTTC. Translated: CATSEGQGKNEQYF.

This clonotype turned up a few times. The rearrangement links TRBV28 to TRBJ2-3; D might be TRBD1 (6 bases). The germline V and J ends were trimmed by 10 bases and 5 bases, with 10 bases remaining between them. The CDR3 contains 11 residues. CDR1 is MDHEN and CDR2 is SYDVKM in the germline V gene. Here the CDR3 reads CATNRVDTQYF. The CDR3 DNA reads as TGTGCCACCAACAGGGTAGATACGCAGTATTTT.

There are a few counts of this clonotype. The V call is TRBV7-2, the J call TRBJ1-6; weak D call: TRBD1 (6 bases). There are 15 residues in the CDR3. Germline V gene lookup returns CDR1 SGHTA and CDR2 FQGNSA. The ends were cut back, 4 bases at V and 13 bases at J, with 20 bases in the middle. This CDR3 is CASSSNRALWIPLHF. The CDR3 DNA reads as TGTGCCAGCAGCTCGAACAGGGCTCTGTGGATCCCCCTCCACTTT.

V is TRBV27 and J is TRBJ2-4; D call uncertain. Per germline, CDR1 MNHEY and CDR2 SMNVEV (reference sequence). Trimming removed 3 bases at V and 0 bases at J, with 3 bases between. This CDR3 spans 13 amino acids. The CDR3 reads CASSFVAKNIQYF. CDR3 bases: TGTGCCAGCAGTTTCGTAGCCAAAAACATTCAGTACTTC.

The chain joins TRBV7-9 to TRBJ1-2, with 7 nucleotides matching TRBD1. J lost 7 bases, V lost 3 bases, and 2 bases had no gene match. The CDR3 runs 12 residues. Germline V gene lookup returns CDR1 SEHNR and CDR2 FQNEAQ (reference sequence). CDR3 nucleotides: TGTGCCAGCAGCTTGGGACAGCTTGGCTACACCTTC. This gives the protein CASSLGQLGYTF. The full variable domain, in which reference TRBV7-9 and TRBJ1-2 provide the parts outside the CDR3, is DTGVSQNPRHKITKRGQNVTFRCDPISEHNRLYWYRQTLGQGPEFLTYFQNEAQLEKSRLLSDRFSAERPKGSFSTLEIQRTEQGDSAMYLCASSLGQLGYTFGSGTRLTVV.

This clonotype was picked up a small number of times. The chain combines TRBV5-6 with TRBJ1-1; the D is unclear. This CDR3 region has 14 residues. V was trimmed by 0 bases and J by 4 bases, leaving 10 bases between them. CDR1 is SGHDT and CDR2 is YYEEEE in the germline V gene. CDR3 residues: CASSLGFMRTEAFF. The CDR3 DNA is TGTGCCAGCAGCTTGGGGTTCATGCGCACTGAAGCTTTCTTT.

CDR3 sequence reads: CASSLSPGDLNTGELFF. Written as DNA, the CDR3 is TGTGCCAGCAGTTTAAGTCCAGGGGACCTGAACACCGGGGAGCTGTTTTTT. The J gene is TRBJ2-2, the V gene TRBV27; D possibly corresponds to TRBD1 (6 bases). The CDR3 runs 17 residues. In germline, CDR1 is MNHEY, CDR2 SMNVEV (reference sequence). Trimming took 2 bases from V and 1 from J, leaving 14 bases between them.

This clonotype was seen only a few times. The chain couples TRBV29-1 to TRBJ2-5; D is possibly TRBD2 (5 bases). The CDR3 has 12 residues. Trimming stripped 3 bases from V and 5 bases from J, with 10 bases between. Germline V gene lookup returns CDR1 SQVTM and CDR2 ANQGSEA. CDR3 nucleotide sequence: TGCAGCGTTGACGAGGGAGCCGAGACCCAGTACTTC. This encodes CSVDEGAETQYF.

V is TRBV27 and J is TRBJ2-6, with 11 bases lining up with TRBD2. Germline assignment: CDR1 MNHEY and CDR2 SMNVEV (reference sequence). The CDR3 length is 18 residues. V shed 7 bases and J 2 bases; nucleotides not matched to a gene: 10. CDR3 sequence: CASTEGLAEPPGANVLTF. CDR3 DNA: TGTGCCAGCACCGAGGGACTAGCGGAACCCCCTGGGGCCAACGTCCTGACTTTC.

The V and J genes are TRBV7-3 and TRBJ2-5; 12 bases agree with TRBD2. The DNA end lines up better with TRBJ2-7; the J call may be wrong. Germline loops: CDR1 SGHTA, CDR2 FQGTGA. This CDR3 is built from 15 residues. The CDR3 reads CASSQTGLAGNEQYF. The CDR3 bases are TGTGCCAGCAGCCAGACAGGACTAGCGGGGAACGAGCAGTACTTC.